This TCR beta chain was sequenced during a study of T cell clones after liver transplantation. Study as a whole: Draws occurred before transplant, before withdrawal, and after complete or failed withdrawal.

Generated by immunoSEQ multiplex PCR, the TCRdb table keeps only in-frame clones and is missing some. The repertoire consists of about 50,000 clones, with over 65% occurring once and the leading ten covering 8.5% to 10%. The CDR3 contains 12 residues. V lost 9 bases to trimming and J lost 2 bases; unmatched junction nucleotides: 4. The V gene's germline CDR1 is MDHEN and CDR2 SYDVKM. This clone was detected many times. The sequencing here drew on CD4+ T cells from blood, taken around 54 months after liver transplant. The rearrangement joins TRBV28 to TRBJ2-7; 7 nucleotides agree with TRBD2. The TCR originated in a human patient who received a liver transplant. A share of the T cells may be of graft donor origin. The CDR3 DNA sequence: TGTGCCAGTGCGGGGAGGGCCTACGAGCAGTACTTC. Protein sequence: CASAGRAYEQYF.